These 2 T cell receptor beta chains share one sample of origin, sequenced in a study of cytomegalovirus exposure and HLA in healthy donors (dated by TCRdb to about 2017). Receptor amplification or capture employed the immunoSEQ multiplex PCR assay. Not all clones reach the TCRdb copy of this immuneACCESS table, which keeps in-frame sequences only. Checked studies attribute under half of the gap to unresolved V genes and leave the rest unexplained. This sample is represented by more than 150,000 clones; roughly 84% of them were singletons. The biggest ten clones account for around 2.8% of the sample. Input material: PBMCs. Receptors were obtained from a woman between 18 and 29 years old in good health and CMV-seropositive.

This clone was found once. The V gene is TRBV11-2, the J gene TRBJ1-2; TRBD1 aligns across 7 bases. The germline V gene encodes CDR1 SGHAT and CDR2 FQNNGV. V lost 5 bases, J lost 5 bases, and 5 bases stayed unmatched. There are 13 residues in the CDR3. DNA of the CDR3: TGTGCCAGCAGCCCGGACAGGCAGTATGGCTACACCTTC. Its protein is CASSPDRQYGYTF.

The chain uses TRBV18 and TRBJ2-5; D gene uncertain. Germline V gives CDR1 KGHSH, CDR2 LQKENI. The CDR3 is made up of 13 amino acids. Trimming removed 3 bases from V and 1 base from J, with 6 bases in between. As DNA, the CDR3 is TGTGCCAGCTCACCCGAGCTCCAAGAGACCCAGTACTTC. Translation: CASSPELQETQYF.